This T cell receptor (beta chain) comes out of a study of T cells in Graves' hyperthyroidism and ophthalmopathy. TCR beta CDR3 regions were amplified from RNA. The HTBI primer set was used in a first-round RT-PCR of the TCR CDR3. One entry per CDR3 protein, called by TCRdb with MiXCR from the multiplex PCR reads. The table includes about 300,000 distinct CDR3 sequences, roughly 19% detected once. This clonotype has a handful of counts. Trimming at V came to 4 bases and at J to 4 bases, leaving 7 bases not matched to a gene. The germline gives CDR1 PRHDT, CDR2 FYEKMQ (reference sequence). CDR3 length: 16 amino acids. Orbital computed tomography, thyroid ultrasound, serum thyroxine and TRAb, and clinical symptoms together informed the diagnoses. PBMCs were derived from roughly 10 ml fresh peripheral blood.

This TCR came from a man between 45 and 60 years old with Graves' ophthalmopathy. Input material: blood. The gene calls are TRBV13 and TRBJ2-7; 13 bases align to TRBD2. The CDR3 nucleotides are TGTGCCAGCAGCTCCTCGACTAGCGGGAGGACTTACGAGCAGTACTTC. It is translated as CASSSSTSGRTYEQYF.